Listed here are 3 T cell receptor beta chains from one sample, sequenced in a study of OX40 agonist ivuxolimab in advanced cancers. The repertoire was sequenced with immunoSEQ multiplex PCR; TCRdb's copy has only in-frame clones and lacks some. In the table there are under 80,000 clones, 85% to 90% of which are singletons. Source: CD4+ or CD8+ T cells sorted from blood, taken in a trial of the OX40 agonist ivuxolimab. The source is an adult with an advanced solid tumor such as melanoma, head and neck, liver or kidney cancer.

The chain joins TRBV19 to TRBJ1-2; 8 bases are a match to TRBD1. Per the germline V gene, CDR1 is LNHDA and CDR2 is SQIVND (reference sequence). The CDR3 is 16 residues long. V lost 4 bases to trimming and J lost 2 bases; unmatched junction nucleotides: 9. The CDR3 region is CASSTATGAANYGYTF. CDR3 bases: TGTGCCAGTAGTACGGCGACAGGGGCAGCGAACTATGGCTACACCTTC. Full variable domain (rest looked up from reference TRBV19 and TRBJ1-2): DGGITQSPKYLFRKEGQNVTLSCEQNLNHDAMYWYRQDPGQGLRLIYYSQIVNDFQKGDIAEGYSVSREKKESFPLTVTSAQKNPTAFYLCASSTATGAANYGYTFGSGTRLTVV.

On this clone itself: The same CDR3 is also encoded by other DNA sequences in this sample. The CDR3 sequence is CASSESGNIQYF. CDR3 sequence (DNA): TGTGCCAGCAGTGAGTCTGGAAACATTCAGTACTTC. The V gene is TRBV6-1, the J gene TRBJ2-4; D is unclear. CDR3 length: 12 residues. Germline V lookup: CDR1 MNHNS, CDR2 SASEGT. The germline V and J ends were trimmed by 3 bases and 6 bases, with 6 bases remaining between them.

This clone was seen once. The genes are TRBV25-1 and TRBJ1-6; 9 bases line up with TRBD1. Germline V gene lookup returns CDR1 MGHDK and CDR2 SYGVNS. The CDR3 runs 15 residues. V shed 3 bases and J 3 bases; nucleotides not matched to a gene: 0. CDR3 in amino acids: CASSEGQGYNSPLHF. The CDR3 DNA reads TGTGCCAGCAGTGAGGGACAGGGCTATAATTCACCCCTCCACTTT.